The next 30 T cell receptor beta chains were all read from a single sample in a study of post-analysis software for immune sequencing data. Study outcomes and limitations: Controls showed lower frequencies than patients for 4 or 5 TRBV segments, and TRBV5-6, TRBV5-1 and TRBV20-1 were among these.

The TCR beta cDNA libraries carried unique molecular identifiers. TCRdb recomputed calls from the PCR reads with MiXCR, one row per CDR3 protein. The data contain 650,000 to 900,000 distinct CDR3 sequences, around 42% of them singletons. Their antigens are not known. The sequencing sample was made of blood. These TCRs come from a girl aged 10 to 17 with multiple sclerosis.

This clonotype was seen a few times. The J gene is TRBJ2-1, the V gene TRBV20-1; no reliable D call. V lost 6 bases to trimming and J lost 1 base, with 13 bases between them. Germline CDR1 reads DFQATT; CDR2 reads SNEGSKA (reference sequence). The CDR3 sequence is 14 residues long. CDR3 region: CSATAPSSYNEQFF. The CDR3, as DNA: TGCAGTGCCACGGCGCCCAGTTCCTACAATGAGCAGTTCTTC.

This clonotype was seen a handful of times. V is TRBV13 and J is TRBJ2-3, with D possibly being TRBD2 (7 bases). Deletions cut 6 bases from V and 2 bases from J, with 21 bases between. This CDR3 contains 17 residues. Germline CDR1 PRHDT, CDR2 FYEKMQ (reference sequence). The CDR3 DNA is TGTGCCAGCAGGAGGGGGGGACTCTACACTAACACAGATACGCAGTATTTT. The encoded protein is CASRRGGLYTNTDTQYF.

CDR3 bases: TGTGCCAGCAGTGAACCTCCGGGACACCCCTACGAGCAGTACTTC. This codes for CASSEPPGHPYEQYF. This sequence joins TRBV6-1 and TRBJ2-4; TRBD1 might be the D (6 bases). The end of the DNA aligns better with TRBJ2-7, so the J call may be wrong. The CDR3 runs to 15 residues. CDR1 is MNHNS and CDR2 is SASEGT in the germline V gene.

In nucleotides, the CDR3 is TGCAGTGCTAGACGTGCGGGGACTAGCGCCCACAATGAGCAGTTCTTC. Protein sequence: CSARRAGTSAHNEQFF. The rearrangement uses TRBV20-1 and TRBJ2-1; 10 nucleotides agree with TRBD2. Looked up from germline, CDR1 is DFQATT and CDR2 is SNEGSKA (reference sequence). After removal of 2 bases from V and 5 bases from J, the junction contained 9 bases not matched to a gene. The CDR3 contains 16 residues.

V gene TRBV15 combines with J gene TRBJ2-1, with a tentative D call TRBD1 (5 bases). The ends were cut back, 5 bases at V and 5 bases at J, with 22 bases in the middle. In germline, CDR1 is LNHNV, CDR2 YYDKDF (reference sequence). The CDR3 consists of 17 residues. In DNA form, the CDR3 reads TGTGCCACCAGCCGTTCAAGGGGTTTCGACAATAACAATGAGCAGTTCTTC. The encoded protein is CATSRSRGFDNNNEQFF.

A few counts support this clonotype. The chain is built from TRBV4-3 and TRBJ2-1; 10 bases agree with TRBD2. CDR3 length: 15 residues. CDR1 LGHNA and CDR2 YSLEER come from the germline V gene. V trimming: 5 bases; J trimming: 3 bases; junction bases outside the gene matches: 4. Here the CDR3 reads CASSKGLAVYNEQFF. In DNA form, the CDR3 reads TGCGCCAGCAGCAAAGGACTAGCGGTCTACAATGAGCAGTTCTTC.

The chain has TRBV24-1 and TRBJ2-1; D may be TRBD1 or TRBD2 (5 bases each). Trimming cost V 1 base and J 2 bases, with 11 bases left between them. CDR1 and CDR2 (germline): KGHDR, SFDVKD. This CDR3 contains 16 residues. The CDR3, as DNA: TGTGCCACCAGTGATTTTGGGACGGGTCCCTACAATGAGCAGTTCTTC. Amino acids: CATSDFGTGPYNEQFF.

The chain couples TRBV5-6 to TRBJ2-5; tentatively, D is TRBD1 (6 bases). This CDR3 is built from 15 residues. V dropped 1 base and J dropped 5 bases, with 15 bases sitting between them. Germline-derived CDR1 and CDR2 are SGHDT and YYEEEE. CDR3 coding DNA: TGTGCCAGCAGCTTGATTGGGGGCTCTGGGGAGACCCAGTACTTC. Encoded protein: CASSLIGGSGETQYF.

This clonotype was recorded a few times. The CDR3 sequence is CSVPGRDYEQYF. For the CDR3, the DNA is TGCAGCGTCCCGGGACGCGACTACGAGCAGTACTTC. The rearrangement links TRBV29-1 to TRBJ2-7, with D perhaps matching TRBD1 or TRBD2 (5 bases each). The CDR3 is 12 residues long. Trimming removed 6 bases at V and 3 bases at J, with 12 bases between. Germline loops: CDR1 SQVTM, CDR2 ANQGSEA.

V and J are TRBV20-1 and TRBJ1-5; the match to TRBD1 covers 8 bases. The ends lost 4 bases at V and 7 bases at J; junction bases unmatched: 15. Per the germline V gene, CDR1 is DFQATT and CDR2 is SNEGSKA (reference sequence). The CDR3 covers 16 residues. The CDR3 here is CSAIGGRGLKGQPQHF. The CDR3 DNA sequence: TGCAGTGCTATTGGGGGCAGGGGGCTTAAAGGACAGCCCCAGCATTTT.

This clonotype has only a few counts. The CDR3 loop is CASSQDPPDTQYF. The DNA for the CDR3 is TGTGCCAGCAGCCAAGATCCCCCAGATACGCAGTATTTT. This chain connects TRBV3-1 to TRBJ2-3; D is uncertain. In germline, CDR1 is LGHDT, CDR2 YNNKEL (reference sequence). V lost 0 bases, J lost 4 bases, and 5 bases lay in between. The CDR3 contains 13 residues.

This clonotype was observed a few times. V is TRBV12-3 or TRBV12-4 and J is TRBJ1-2; D is ambiguous. The V end was cut by 6 bases, the J end by 8 bases, with 19 bases between. CDR3 size: 14 residues. CDR3 in DNA: TGTGCCAGCAGCCCCACAATTGGTCTGGGCGGCTACACCTTC. Amino acid sequence: CASSPTIGLGGYTF.

This chain's CDR3 is CASSSTSGSAETQYF. CDR3 nucleotides: TGTGCCAGCAGCTCCACTAGCGGGAGTGCAGAGACCCAGTACTTC. V usage is TRBV7-9 and J usage is TRBJ2-7; 11 bases are shared with TRBD2. The assigned J gene may be wrong: the sequence end matches TRBJ2-5 better. The length of the CDR3 is 15 residues. Germline V lookup: CDR1 SEHNR, CDR2 FQNEAQ (reference sequence).

The V call is TRBV7-9, the J call TRBJ2-3; D gene unclear. In germline, CDR1 is SEHNR, CDR2 FQNEAQ (reference sequence). The V end was cut by 5 bases, the J end by 2 bases, with 11 bases between. The CDR3 contains 14 residues. The CDR3 reads CASSPQTATDTQYF. The CDR3 DNA is TGTGCCAGCAGCCCCCAGACGGCCACAGATACGCAGTATTTT.

This chain connects TRBV10-3 to TRBJ2-7; 7 bases line up with TRBD1. Germline trimming cut 6 bases from V and 0 bases from J; bases unmatched to any gene: 14. Germline CDR1 is ENHRY and CDR2 is SYGVKD. This CDR3 comprises 17 residues. The CDR3 sequence is CAISRGKQGHSSYEQYF. The CDR3 bases are TGTGCCATCAGCAGGGGGAAACAGGGGCATAGCTCCTACGAGCAGTACTTC.

This clonotype was seen only once. The chain couples TRBV4-1 to TRBJ2-5, with TRBD2 identical over 7 bases. The CDR3 runs 15 residues. The V gene end was trimmed by 0 bases and the J gene end by 2 bases; junction bases not matched to a gene: 3. Germline V gene data show CDR1 as MGHRA and CDR2 as YSYEKL. The CDR3 coding sequence is TGCGCCAGCAGCCAAGAGGGGAGGGAACAAGAGACCCAGTACTTC. Encoded protein: CASSQEGREQETQYF.

Note on this clonotype: The junction departs from germline at one end; a sequencing error may be responsible. This chain joins TRBV6-1 and TRBJ1-6, with 9 positions matching TRBD1. Germline CDR1 and CDR2: MNHNS and SASEGT. The CDR3 covers 18 residues. The CDR3 DNA follows: TGTGCCAGCACCGGCCCGAAACAGGGGGCTGACCATAATCCACCCCTCCACTTT. Protein product: CASTGPKQGADHNPPLHF.

V usage is TRBV5-1 and J usage is TRBJ2-1, with D possibly matching TRBD1 (5 bases). Trimming stripped 0 bases from V and 7 bases from J, with 14 bases between. Germline CDR1 is SGHRS and CDR2 is YFSETQ. The CDR3 is 15 amino acids. CDR3 in amino acids: CASSLAWGVRNEQFF. For the CDR3, the DNA is TGCGCCAGCAGCTTGGCGTGGGGCGTAAGGAATGAGCAGTTCTTC. Combining the CDR3 with reference TRBV5-1 and TRBJ2-1 gives the whole variable domain KAGVTQTPRYLIKTRGQQVTLSCSPISGHRSVSWYQQTPGQGLQFLFEYFSETQRNKGNFPGRFSGRQFSNSRSEMNVSTLELGDSALYLCASSLAWGVRNEQFFGPGTRLTVL.

V is TRBV20-1 and J is TRBJ2-4, with 10 bases identical to TRBD1. The germline V gene has CDR1 DFQATT and CDR2 SNEGSKA (reference sequence). After removal of 5 bases from V and 13 bases from J, the junction contained 11 bases not matched to a gene. The CDR3 extends over 13 amino acids. The CDR3 loop is CSALDRGLREQYF. The CDR3 bases are TGCAGTGCTCTCGACAGGGGGCTTCGGGAGCAGTACTTC.

The chain has TRBV29-1 and TRBJ2-1, with D uncertain. CDR1 and CDR2 (germline): SQVTM, ANQGSEA. There are 16 residues in the CDR3. The germline V and J ends were trimmed by 7 bases and 5 bases, with 24 bases remaining between them. CDR3 nucleotides: TGCAGCGCCTCAGCCCCCTCAGCGTATACCCACAATGAGCAGTTCTTC. This codes for CSASAPSAYTHNEQFF.

In its sample, this clonotype was seen a few times. The V call is TRBV6-5, the J call TRBJ2-5; D call uncertain. CDR1 MNHEY and CDR2 SVGAGI come from the germline V gene. Trimming stripped 2 bases from V and 2 bases from J, with 15 bases between. The CDR3 runs to 16 residues. As DNA, the CDR3 is TGTGCCAGCAGTTACACCGGGCCCCGAGATCAAGAGACCCAGTACTTC. Amino acids: CASSYTGPRDQETQYF.

The chain joins TRBV12-3 or TRBV12-4 to TRBJ2-3; 11 nucleotides match TRBD2. Trimming took 7 bases from V and 0 from J; bases not matched to a gene: 3. The CDR3 extends over 15 amino acids. In DNA, the CDR3 is TGTGCCAGCACCCTAGCGGGAGGTAGCACAGATACGCAGTATTTT. It encodes CASTLAGGSTDTQYF.

V usage is TRBV9 and J usage is TRBJ2-1, with D perhaps TRBD2 (5 bases). V shed 7 bases and J shed 7 bases, with 15 bases lying between them. The CDR3 is made up of 13 amino acids. Germline CDR1 is SGDLS and CDR2 is YYNGEE. CDR3 nucleotide sequence: TGTGCCAGCGCAGGAACGGGGTCGAATGAGCAGTTCTTC. Its protein is CASAGTGSNEQFF. Filled out from reference TRBV9 and TRBJ2-1, the complete variable domain reads DSGVTQTPKHLITATGQRVTLRCSPRSGDLSVYWYQQSLDQGLQFLIQYYNGEERAKGNILERFSAQQFPDLHSELNLSSLELGDSALYFCASAGTGSNEQFFGPGTRLTVL.

J is TRBJ2-3 and V is TRBV20-1, with D unclear. CDR1 and CDR2 (germline): DFQATT, SNEGSKA (reference sequence). V was shortened by 6 bases and J by 7 bases, with 17 bases between the two germline ends. The length of the CDR3 is 13 residues. CDR3 protein: CSAPTVVTNTQYF. For the CDR3, the DNA is TGCAGTGCGCCCACGGTTGTAACAAATACGCAGTATTTT.

Only one count was recorded for this clonotype. This chain joins TRBV13 and TRBJ2-1; tentative D call: TRBD1 (5 bases). V was shortened by 4 bases and J by 10 bases, with 17 bases between the two germline ends. CDR1 and CDR2 (germline): PRHDT, FYEKMQ (reference sequence). The CDR3 is 14 amino acids. The CDR3 nucleotides read TGTGCCAGCAGCTGGGGCCGAGGACGAGGCGAGCAGTTCTTC. This translates into CASSWGRGRGEQFF.

This rearrangement joins TRBV7-2 to TRBJ2-3; a possible D gene is TRBD2 (5 bases). V was clipped by 1 base and J by 0 bases, with 17 bases between them. The CDR3 has 18 residues. CDR1 and CDR2 from the germline V gene are SGHTA and FQGNSA. CDR3 amino acids: CASSLDGRGLGSTDTQYF. For the CDR3, the DNA is TGTGCCAGCAGCTTAGATGGTCGCGGGTTGGGTAGCACAGATACGCAGTATTTT.

This clonotype was observed a few times. The chain combines TRBV5-1 with TRBJ2-7; D is possibly TRBD2 (7 bases). V was pared by 4 bases and J by 3 bases, with 11 bases between. The CDR3 contains 13 residues. The germline gives CDR1 SGHRS, CDR2 YFSETQ. CDR3 sequence reads: CASSGGDIYEQYF. The CDR3 bases are TGCGCCAGCAGCGGGGGGGACATCTACGAGCAGTACTTC.

The chain joins TRBV4-3 to TRBJ2-1; unclear D gene. With 1 base removed from V and 8 bases from J, the gap between germline ends came to 12 bases. The CDR3 sequence is 14 residues long. Germline CDR1 is LGHNA and CDR2 is YSLEER. The CDR3 region has the DNA TGCGCCAGCAGCCAAGGGGGTCAACTTGATGAGCAGTTCTTC. It yields the protein CASSQGGQLDEQFF.

The chain employs TRBV5-6 and TRBJ2-3; maybe TRBD1 (5 bases). The CDR3 length is 17 residues. V lost 1 base, J lost 1 base, and 16 bases lay in between. From germline, CDR1 is SGHDT and CDR2 YYEEEE. The CDR3 bases are TGTGCCAGCAGCTTGCAGGGCGCGAGATTAGGCACAGATACGCAGTATTTT. It codes for CASSLQGARLGTDTQYF.

Concerning this clonotype itself: A junction boundary mismatches the germline segment, possibly from a read error. J is TRBJ2-1 and V is TRBV7-7, with 12 positions matching TRBD1. Germline CDR1 and CDR2: SSHAT and FNYEAQ (reference sequence). The CDR3 runs to 14 residues. The CDR3 nucleotides read TGTGCTAGCAGCTCCGGGACAGGGGGCAAGGAGCAGTTCTTC. Its translation: CASSSGTGGKEQFF.